This T cell receptor (beta chain) was sequenced during a study of T cell responses to AZD1222 COVID-19 vaccine. Whole-study findings and limits: In all cases, repertoires were sampled only after the peak T cell response. Nearly half of spike-specific TCRs reportedly target variant regions that are unmutated in the B.1.351 and B.1.1.7 variants.

Here immunoSEQ multiplex PCR was the method, and the copy in TCRdb shows in-frame clones only, minus some. This table has about 75,000 clones, approximately 88% appearing once. Note on this clone: Its antigen is currently unknown.

Germline V gene lookup returns CDR1 SGHNT and CDR2 YYREEE (reference sequence). V was pared by 0 bases and J by 5 bases, with 14 bases between. The CDR3 is 15 residues long. V usage is TRBV5-4 and J usage is TRBJ2-5; no clear D. The source is an adult who received the MenACWY meningococcal vaccine as a control. Sequences were derived from peripheral blood, sampled 28 days after the second dose of the MenACWY control vaccine. CDR3 protein: CASSLEGGMGETQYF. The CDR3, as DNA: TGTGCCAGCAGCTTGGAGGGTGGGATGGGGGAGACCCAGTACTTC.